The 31 T cell receptor beta chains below all came from one sample that was sequenced in a study of T-cell memory formation after mild COVID-19. Via MiXCR, TCRdb re-called the 5' RACE reads, giving one row per CDR3 protein. Among 450,000 to 650,000 distinct CDR3 sequences listed, roughly 20% were seen once. The sample taken for sequencing was PBMCs or a T cell subset sorted from them (not recorded which). The origin of the receptors is an adult woman who had mild COVID-19 (a few samples of this study predate the infection). Cell type and time point are not known.

This clonotype was seen only a few times. The rearrangement uses TRBV3-1 and TRBJ2-3; 7 bases agree with TRBD2. Losses at the gene ends were 5 bases for V and 3 bases for J; bases not matched to a gene: 11. The CDR3 contains 16 residues. CDR1 LGHDT and CDR2 YNNKEL come from the germline V gene (reference sequence). CDR3: CASSTGSLAMTDTQYF. CDR3 bases: TGTGCCAGCAGCACGGGGTCACTAGCGATGACAGATACGCAGTATTTT.

The chain employs TRBV7-8 and TRBJ2-1; the D is unclear. Trimming pared 4 bases from V and 4 bases from J, leaving 20 bases between. The CDR3 is 17 amino acids. The germline V gene has CDR1 SGHVS and CDR2 FQNEAQ. Here the CDR3 reads CASSYPRRFGPYNEQFF. The CDR3 DNA reads TGTGCCAGCAGCTACCCCCGCAGGTTTGGTCCTTACAATGAGCAGTTCTTC.

The CDR3 protein is CASSYSHYVDRVNEQFF. The CDR3 DNA is TGTGCCAGCAGTTACTCGCATTATGTGGACAGGGTAAATGAGCAGTTCTTC. This chain uses TRBV6-5 with TRBJ2-1; 8 nucleotides line up with TRBD1. Trimming took 0 bases from V and 7 from J; bases not matched to a gene: 11. CDR1 is MNHEY, CDR2 SVGAGI, per germline. CDR3 length: 17 residues.

This clonotype was observed a few times. The chain links TRBV25-1 to TRBJ1-2; D is unclear. This CDR3 is built from 16 residues. The germline V gene has CDR1 MGHDK and CDR2 SYGVNS. Trimming shortened V by 6 bases and J by 6 bases, and 23 bases separated the two germline ends. CDR3 sequence: CASRSPGSVRLDGYTF. The CDR3 DNA is TGTGCCAGCAGGTCCCCTGGGTCTGTGCGTTTGGATGGCTACACCTTC.

In this sample, this clonotype turned up a few times. V usage is TRBV29-1 and J usage is TRBJ1-1; D remains ambiguous. This CDR3 contains 11 residues. The V end lost 5 bases, the J end lost 1 base, and 5 bases lay between the germline ends. The germline gives CDR1 SQVTM, CDR2 ANQGSEA. The CDR3 is CSVSGNTEAFF. The CDR3 DNA reads as TGCAGCGTTTCAGGGAACACTGAAGCTTTCTTT.

The gene calls are TRBV14 and TRBJ2-7; 9 bases are shared with TRBD1. The CDR3 contains 14 residues. The germline V gene encodes CDR1 SGHDN and CDR2 FVKESK. Trimming cost V 2 bases and J 3 bases; bases outside gene matches: 2. CDR3 in amino acids: CASSQQTGGYEQYF. Here the CDR3 DNA reads TGTGCCAGCAGCCAACAGACAGGGGGCTACGAGCAGTACTTC. The entire variable domain, with the rest obtained from reference TRBV14 and TRBJ2-7, is as follows: EAGVTQFPSHSVIEKGQTVTLRCDPISGHDNLYWYRRVMGKEIKFLLHFVKESKQDESGMPNNRFLAERTGGTYSTLKVQPAELEDSGVYFCASSQQTGGYEQYFGPGTRLTVT.

This clonotype was picked up a small number of times. V and J are TRBV5-1 and TRBJ2-7; 9 bases align to TRBD1. The CDR3 is 13 residues long. The V and J ends lost 0 bases and 6 bases, in that order; junction bases with no gene match: 1. CDR1 SGHRS and CDR2 YFSETQ come from the germline V gene. CDR3 DNA sequence: TGCGCCAGCAGCTTGGAACAGGGGGCCGAGCAGTACTTC. Translation gives CASSLEQGAEQYF. The entire variable domain, with the rest obtained from reference TRBV5-1 and TRBJ2-7, is as follows: KAGVTQTPRYLIKTRGQQVTLSCSPISGHRSVSWYQQTPGQGLQFLFEYFSETQRNKGNFPGRFSGRQFSNSRSEMNVSTLELGDSALYLCASSLEQGAEQYFGPGTRLTVT.

This chain uses TRBV7-3 with TRBJ1-5; D gene unclear. V lost 5 bases, J lost 3 bases, and 8 bases lay in between. Germline V gene data show CDR1 as SGHTA and CDR2 as FQGTGA. The CDR3 has 13 residues. The DNA of the CDR3 is TGTGCCAGCAGCACCGGACCCAATCAGCCCCAGCATTTT. It is translated as CASSTGPNQPQHF.

This clonotype has just one count. The chain joins TRBV29-1 to TRBJ2-7, with 7 bases matching TRBD2. Germline V CDR1 and CDR2: SQVTM, ANQGSEA. This CDR3 spans 13 amino acids. Trimming took 6 bases from V and 1 from J; bases not matched to a gene: 6. CDR3 sequence (DNA): TGCAGCGTCTCTCACGGGGGGTCCTACGAGCAGTACTTC. Translated, it gives CSVSHGGSYEQYF.

This clonotype was counted only a few times. The chain employs TRBV20-1 and TRBJ1-5; D is uncertain. Trimming stripped 6 bases from V and 5 bases from J, with 14 bases between. Per germline, CDR1 DFQATT and CDR2 SNEGSKA (reference sequence). The CDR3 extends over 13 amino acids. In DNA form, the CDR3 reads TGCAGTGCGCGAATCTCGGGAGATCAGCCCCAGCATTTT. This translates into CSARISGDQPQHF.

This clonotype was seen a few times. The J gene is TRBJ2-7, the V gene TRBV20-1; 12 positions agree with TRBD2. The CDR3 has 15 amino acids. V lost 6 bases to trimming and J lost 2 bases; unmatched junction nucleotides: 8. CDR1 is DFQATT and CDR2 is SNEGSKA in the germline V gene (reference sequence). CDR3: CSAPTSGRGAYEQYF. In DNA form, the CDR3 reads TGCAGTGCCCCGACTAGCGGGAGAGGAGCCTACGAGCAGTACTTC.

This rearrangement joins TRBV7-3 to TRBJ2-7; 8 nucleotides line up with TRBD1. The CDR3 contains 14 residues. CDR1 SGHTA and CDR2 FQGTGA come from the germline V gene. V trimming: 2 bases; J trimming: 6 bases; junction bases outside the gene matches: 6. CDR3 sequence reads: CASSLEGTGSEQYF. The CDR3 DNA reads as TGTGCCAGCAGCTTAGAGGGGACAGGTTCCGAGCAGTACTTC.

A few counts support this clonotype. V and J are TRBV6-2 or TRBV6-3 and TRBJ2-3, with 8 nucleotides matching TRBD2. Germline CDR1 reads MNHEY; CDR2 reads SVGEGT. The CDR3 length is 16 residues. Losses at the gene ends were 4 bases for V and 2 bases for J; bases not matched to a gene: 8. The CDR3 protein is CASSLLTSAFTDTQYF. Here the CDR3 DNA reads TGTGCCAGCAGTTTGTTGACTAGCGCCTTCACAGATACGCAGTATTTT.

The chain employs TRBV24-1 and TRBJ1-2, with a possible D match to TRBD1 (5 bases). The V gene's germline CDR1 is KGHDR and CDR2 SFDVKD. The V gene lost 4 bases and the J gene lost 2 bases, with 7 bases spanning the gap. The CDR3 length is 13 residues. The CDR3 bases are TGTGCCACCAGTGACCGGGACAACTATGGCTACACCTTC. Translating gives CATSDRDNYGYTF.

The chain recombines TRBV6-1 with TRBJ2-1, with 9 bases identical to TRBD2. V shed 5 bases and J 5 bases; nucleotides not matched to a gene: 7. The CDR3 covers 15 residues. The germline V gene has CDR1 MNHNS and CDR2 SASEGT. CDR3 nucleotides: TGTGCCAGCAGTCCGGTAGCGGGGGATCACAATGAGCAGTTCTTC. This gives the protein CASSPVAGDHNEQFF.

This clonotype was seen a handful of times. The rearrangement uses TRBV5-1 and TRBJ2-7; D gene unclear. The V end lost 4 bases, the J end lost 2 bases, and 10 bases lay between the germline ends. Germline loops: CDR1 SGHRS, CDR2 YFSETQ. The length of the CDR3 is 13 residues. This chain's CDR3 is CASSHPPAYEQYF. DNA for the CDR3: TGCGCCAGCAGCCACCCCCCAGCCTACGAGCAGTACTTC.

This clonotype was observed a few times. The gene calls are TRBV9 and TRBJ1-1; maybe TRBD1 (5 bases). This CDR3 region has 15 residues. Germline loops: CDR1 SGDLS, CDR2 YYNGEE. The V and J ends lost 0 bases and 0 bases respectively, with 9 bases between them. CDR3 sequence (DNA): TGTGCCAGCAGCGTAGCGGGGGTTTTGAACACTGAAGCTTTCTTT. Amino acid sequence: CASSVAGVLNTEAFF.

The chain uses TRBV7-9 and TRBJ2-1, with D perhaps matching TRBD2 (5 bases). The CDR3 has 11 residues. CDR1 is SEHNR and CDR2 is FQNEAQ in the germline V gene (reference sequence). Trimming cost V 4 bases and J 8 bases, with 6 bases left between them. This chain's CDR3 is CASSSGYEQFF. DNA of the CDR3: TGTGCCAGCAGCTCGGGGTATGAGCAGTTCTTC.

CDR3 bases: TGCAGTGCTGGGGGACAGGGAAATTACTATGGCTACACCTTC. It codes for CSAGGQGNYYGYTF. This chain joins TRBV20-1 and TRBJ1-2; TRBD1 matches 9 bases. This CDR3 spans 14 amino acids. The germline V gene has CDR1 DFQATT and CDR2 SNEGSKA (reference sequence). The V and J ends lost 5 bases and 3 bases, in that order; junction bases with no gene match: 7.

The gene calls are TRBV6-5 and TRBJ2-3; 9 positions agree with TRBD2. Unmatched junction bases numbered 8, after V lost 0 bases and J lost 7 bases. Per germline, CDR1 MNHEY and CDR2 SVGAGI. The CDR3 runs to 16 residues. CDR3 residues: CASSYSLAGIGNTQYF. The CDR3 DNA reads as TGTGCCAGCAGTTACTCCCTAGCGGGGATTGGAAATACGCAGTATTTT.

The J gene is TRBJ2-5, the V gene TRBV12-3 or TRBV12-4; a weak D match, TRBD2 (7 bases). This CDR3 has 14 amino acids. Trimming took off 3 bases at V and 5 bases at J, with 13 bases between the two ends. CDR3 coding DNA: TGTGCCAGCAGTTTGTGGGGGGGCCGGGAGACCCAGTACTTC. This encodes CASSLWGGRETQYF.

The chain couples TRBV15 to TRBJ1-1; D is unclear. This CDR3 has 13 amino acids. The V and J ends lost 1 base and 2 bases respectively, with 5 bases between them. Germline values: CDR1 LNHNV, CDR2 YYDKDF (reference sequence). The CDR3 DNA reads TGTGCCACCAGCAGAGCCCGAAACACTGAAGCTTTCTTT. It translates to CATSRARNTEAFF.

This clonotype was observed a few times. The V gene is TRBV27, the J gene TRBJ2-6; 9 nucleotides match TRBD1. The CDR3 runs 18 residues. CDR1 is MNHEY, CDR2 SMNVEV, per germline (reference sequence). V gave up 9 bases and J gave up 0 bases; unmatched junction bases: 12. The chain's CDR3 is CASLSTGGFLSGANVLTF. In DNA, the CDR3 is TGTGCCAGTCTCTCCACAGGGGGCTTCCTCTCTGGGGCCAACGTCCTGACTTTC.

The chain couples TRBV12-5 to TRBJ1-5, with D tentatively TRBD1 (5 bases). The length of the CDR3 is 20 residues. Germline CDR1 and CDR2: LGHNT and FRNRAP. V was trimmed by 2 bases and J by 3 bases, leaving 26 bases between them. The DNA for the CDR3 is TGTGCTAGTGGTTTGTCTGCGAGGTATTTGGCGACAGTCGACAATCAGCCCCAGCATTTT. Translated: CASGLSARYLATVDNQPQHF.

The chain employs TRBV5-5 and TRBJ2-1, with D perhaps given as TRBD1 or TRBD2 (7 bases each). The V gene's germline CDR1 is SGHKS and CDR2 YYEKEE (reference sequence). This CDR3 region has 15 residues. The V end was cut by 4 bases, the J end by 8 bases, with 19 bases between. The CDR3 reads CASSGSWGGTDEQFF. In DNA, the CDR3 is TGTGCCAGCAGCGGCAGTTGGGGAGGGACAGATGAGCAGTTCTTC.

V is TRBV7-2 and J is TRBJ2-7, with a tentative D call TRBD1 (6 bases). The CDR3 is 15 amino acids. Germline V gene lookup returns CDR1 SGHTA and CDR2 FQGNSA. V was trimmed by 1 base and J by 6 bases, leaving 16 bases between them. The CDR3 region is CASSLVGGGVVEQYF. CDR3 bases: TGTGCCAGCAGCTTAGTTGGGGGCGGTGTGGTCGAGCAGTACTTC.

The chain carries TRBV12-3 or TRBV12-4 and TRBJ2-1; 10 nucleotides align to TRBD2. The CDR3 covers 16 residues. J was trimmed by 9 bases and V by 5 bases; bases with no gene match: 13. This CDR3 reads CASSHQREGLGGEQFF. CDR3 in DNA: TGTGCCAGCAGTCACCAGCGGGAGGGCCTTGGGGGTGAGCAGTTCTTC.

This clonotype was detected only a few times. J is TRBJ2-7 and V is TRBV3-1; TRBD2 matches 8 bases. V dropped 3 bases and J dropped 6; count of bases not matched to a gene: 10. CDR1 is LGHDT and CDR2 is YNNKEL in the germline V gene (reference sequence). The CDR3 sequence is 15 residues long. CDR3 protein: CASSHYSAGVSEQYF. As DNA, the CDR3 is TGTGCCAGCAGCCATTACTCAGCGGGAGTCTCCGAGCAGTACTTC.

The rearrangement uses TRBV15 and TRBJ2-5, with 14 positions matching TRBD2. Germline assignment: CDR1 LNHNV and CDR2 YYDKDF (reference sequence). This CDR3 is built from 15 residues. J was trimmed by 4 bases and V by 5 bases; bases with no gene match: 3. In DNA, the CDR3 is TGTGCCACCAGCCGGACTAGCGGGAGGTTAGAGACCCAGTACTTC. Encoded protein: CATSRTSGRLETQYF.

J is TRBJ2-7 and V is TRBV27; 7 bases are shared with TRBD1. This CDR3 spans 13 amino acids. The germline V gene has CDR1 MNHEY and CDR2 SMNVEV (reference sequence). V was pared by 4 bases and J by 3 bases, with 3 bases of the junction left unmatched. The CDR3 region is CASSYRTGYEQYF. The CDR3 nucleotides are TGTGCCAGCAGTTATCGGACAGGCTACGAGCAGTACTTC.

This clonotype showed up just a few times. CDR3 loop: CASSAGGQGNTEAFF. The CDR3 DNA reads as TGTGCCAGCAGCGCAGGAGGACAGGGGAACACTGAAGCTTTCTTT. The chain combines TRBV9 with TRBJ1-1; 8 bases map to TRBD1. In germline, CDR1 is SGDLS, CDR2 YYNGEE. The CDR3 sequence is 15 residues long. Trimming took 3 bases from V and 1 from J; bases not matched to a gene: 5.